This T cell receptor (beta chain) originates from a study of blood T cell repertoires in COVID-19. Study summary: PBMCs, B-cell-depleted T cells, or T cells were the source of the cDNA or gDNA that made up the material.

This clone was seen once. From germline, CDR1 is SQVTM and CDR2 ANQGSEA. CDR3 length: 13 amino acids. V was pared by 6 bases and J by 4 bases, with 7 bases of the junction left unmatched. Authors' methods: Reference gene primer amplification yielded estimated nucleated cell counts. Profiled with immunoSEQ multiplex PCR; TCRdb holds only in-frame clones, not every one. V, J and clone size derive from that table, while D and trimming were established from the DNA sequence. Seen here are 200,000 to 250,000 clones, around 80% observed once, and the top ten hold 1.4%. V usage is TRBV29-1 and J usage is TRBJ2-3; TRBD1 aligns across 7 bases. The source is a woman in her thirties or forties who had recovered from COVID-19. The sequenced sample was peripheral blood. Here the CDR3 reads CSVRQGGADTQYF. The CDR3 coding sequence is TGCAGCGTCCGACAGGGTGGAGCAGATACGCAGTATTTT.